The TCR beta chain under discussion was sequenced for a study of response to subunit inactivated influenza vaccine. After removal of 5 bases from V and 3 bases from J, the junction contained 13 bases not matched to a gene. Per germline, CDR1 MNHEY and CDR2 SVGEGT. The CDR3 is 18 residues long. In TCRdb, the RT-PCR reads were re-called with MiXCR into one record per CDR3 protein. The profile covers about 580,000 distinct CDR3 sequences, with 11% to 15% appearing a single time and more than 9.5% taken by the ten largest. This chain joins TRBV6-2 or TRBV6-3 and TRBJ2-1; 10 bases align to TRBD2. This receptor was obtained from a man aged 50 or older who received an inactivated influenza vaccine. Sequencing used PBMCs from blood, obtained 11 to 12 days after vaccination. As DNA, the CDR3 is TGTGCCAGCAGTCTCGACACCCCAGCGGGAGGGTTCTACAATGAGCAGTTCTTC. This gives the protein CASSLDTPAGGFYNEQFF.